This TCR beta chain appears in the sequencing data of a study of cytomegalovirus exposure and HLA in healthy donors. Study-wide findings and caveats: Specificity for CMV antigens was confirmed in vitro for three of the CMV-associated chains.

With respect to this clone: Its target is not known.

The PCR employed 60 Vbeta primers together with 13 Jbeta primers. Generated by immunoSEQ multiplex PCR, the TCRdb table keeps only in-frame clones and is missing some. In the table there are some 130,000 clones, approximately 80% of which are singletons. The specimen sequenced was PBMCs. This receptor was taken from a male donor in good health and CMV-seropositive.

DNA of the CDR3: TGTGCCACCAGCAGAGACCGGACCGGGGAGCTGTTTTTT. Translation: CATSRDRTGELFF. The chain has TRBV15 and TRBJ2-2; no definite D call. Germline loops: CDR1 LNHNV, CDR2 YYDKDF (reference sequence). The CDR3 runs to 13 residues. With 0 bases removed from V and 5 bases from J, the gap between germline ends came to 4 bases.